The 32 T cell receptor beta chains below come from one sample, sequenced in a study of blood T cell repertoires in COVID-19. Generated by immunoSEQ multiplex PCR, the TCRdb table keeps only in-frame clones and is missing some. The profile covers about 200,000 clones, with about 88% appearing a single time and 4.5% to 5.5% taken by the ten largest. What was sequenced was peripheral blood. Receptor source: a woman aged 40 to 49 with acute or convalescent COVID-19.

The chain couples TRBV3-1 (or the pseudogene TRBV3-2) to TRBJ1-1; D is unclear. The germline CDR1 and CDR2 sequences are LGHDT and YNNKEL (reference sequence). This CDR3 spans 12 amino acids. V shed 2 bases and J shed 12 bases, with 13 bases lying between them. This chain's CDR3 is CASSQHSGWPFF. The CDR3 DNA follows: TGTGCCAGCAGCCAACACTCGGGGTGGCCTTTCTTT.

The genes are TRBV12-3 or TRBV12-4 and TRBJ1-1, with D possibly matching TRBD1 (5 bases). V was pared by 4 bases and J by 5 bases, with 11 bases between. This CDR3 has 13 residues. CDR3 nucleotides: TGTGCCAGCAGTTGGGGGGGGGAGACTGAAGCTTTCTTT. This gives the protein CASSWGGETEAFF.

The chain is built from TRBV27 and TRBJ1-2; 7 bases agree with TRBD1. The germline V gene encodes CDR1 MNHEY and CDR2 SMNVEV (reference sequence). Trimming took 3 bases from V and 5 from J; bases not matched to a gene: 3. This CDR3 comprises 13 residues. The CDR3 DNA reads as TGTGCCAGCAGTTTCGGCAGGGGGTATGGCTACACCTTC. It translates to CASSFGRGYGYTF.

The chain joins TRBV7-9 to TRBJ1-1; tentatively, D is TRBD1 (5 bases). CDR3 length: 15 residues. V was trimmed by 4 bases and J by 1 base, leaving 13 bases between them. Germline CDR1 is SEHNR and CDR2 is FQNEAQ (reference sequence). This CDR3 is CASSSRQLANTEAFF. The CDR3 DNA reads TGTGCCAGCAGCTCTCGACAGTTGGCGAACACTGAAGCTTTCTTT.

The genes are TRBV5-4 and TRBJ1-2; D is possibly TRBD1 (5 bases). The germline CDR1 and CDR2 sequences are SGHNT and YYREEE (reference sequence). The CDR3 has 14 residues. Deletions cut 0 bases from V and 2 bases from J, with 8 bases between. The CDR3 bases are TGTGCCAGCAGCTTGGTGGCAGGGAACTATGGCTACACCTTC. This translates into CASSLVAGNYGYTF.

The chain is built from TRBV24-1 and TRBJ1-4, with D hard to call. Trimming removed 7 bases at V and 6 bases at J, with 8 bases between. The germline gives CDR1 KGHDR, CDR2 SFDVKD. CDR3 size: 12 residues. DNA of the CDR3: TGTGCCACCAGCCGGGAAGATGAAAAACTGTTTTTT. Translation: CATSREDEKLFF.

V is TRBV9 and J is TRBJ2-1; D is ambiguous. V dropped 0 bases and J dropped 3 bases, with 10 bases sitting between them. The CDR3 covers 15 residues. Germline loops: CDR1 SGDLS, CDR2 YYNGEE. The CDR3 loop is CASSVGSGYYNEQFF. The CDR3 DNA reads TGTGCCAGCAGCGTAGGATCAGGATACTACAATGAGCAGTTCTTC.

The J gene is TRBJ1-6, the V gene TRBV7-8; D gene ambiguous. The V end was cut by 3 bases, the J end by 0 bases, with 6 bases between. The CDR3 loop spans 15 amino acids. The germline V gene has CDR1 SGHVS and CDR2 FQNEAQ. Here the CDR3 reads CASSFRYSYNSPLHF. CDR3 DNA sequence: TGTGCCAGCAGCTTCCGGTACTCCTATAATTCACCCCTCCACTTT.

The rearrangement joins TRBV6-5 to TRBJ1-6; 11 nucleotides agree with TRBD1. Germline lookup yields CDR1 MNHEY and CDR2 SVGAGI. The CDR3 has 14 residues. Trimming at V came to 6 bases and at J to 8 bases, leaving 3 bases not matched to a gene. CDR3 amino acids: CASSRDRGDSPLHF. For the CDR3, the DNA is TGTGCCAGCAGCCGGGACAGGGGGGATTCACCCCTCCACTTT.

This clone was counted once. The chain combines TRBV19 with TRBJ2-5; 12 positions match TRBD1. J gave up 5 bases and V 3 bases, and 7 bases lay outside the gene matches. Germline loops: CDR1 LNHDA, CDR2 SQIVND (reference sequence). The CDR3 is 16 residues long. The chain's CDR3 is CASSIGGTGGIETQYF. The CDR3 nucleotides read TGTGCCAGTAGTATCGGCGGGACAGGGGGCATCGAGACCCAGTACTTC.

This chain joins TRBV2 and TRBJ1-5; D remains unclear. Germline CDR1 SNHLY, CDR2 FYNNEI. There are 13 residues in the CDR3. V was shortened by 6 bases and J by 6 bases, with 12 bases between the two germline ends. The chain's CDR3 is CASSWGVGQPQHF. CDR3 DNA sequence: TGTGCCAGCAGCTGGGGAGTGGGTCAGCCCCAGCATTTT.

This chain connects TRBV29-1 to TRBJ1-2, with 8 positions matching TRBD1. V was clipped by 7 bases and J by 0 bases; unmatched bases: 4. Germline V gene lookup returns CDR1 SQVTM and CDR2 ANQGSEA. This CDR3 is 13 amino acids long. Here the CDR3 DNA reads TGCAGCGCTGGACAGGGATCTAACTATGGCTACACCTTC. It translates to CSAGQGSNYGYTF.

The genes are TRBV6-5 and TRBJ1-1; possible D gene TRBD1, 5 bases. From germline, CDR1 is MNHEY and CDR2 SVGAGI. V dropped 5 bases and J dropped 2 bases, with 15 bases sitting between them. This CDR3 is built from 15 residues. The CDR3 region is CASSPDRRFNTEAFF. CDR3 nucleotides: TGTGCCAGCAGTCCAGACAGAAGGTTCAACACTGAAGCTTTCTTT.

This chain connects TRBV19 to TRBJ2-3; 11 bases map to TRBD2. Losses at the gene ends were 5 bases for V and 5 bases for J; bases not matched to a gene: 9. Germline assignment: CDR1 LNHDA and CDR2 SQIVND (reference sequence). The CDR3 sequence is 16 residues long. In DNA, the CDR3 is TGTGCCAGTAGTTTCTCGACTAGCGGGGCGGGAGATACGCAGTATTTT. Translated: CASSFSTSGAGDTQYF.

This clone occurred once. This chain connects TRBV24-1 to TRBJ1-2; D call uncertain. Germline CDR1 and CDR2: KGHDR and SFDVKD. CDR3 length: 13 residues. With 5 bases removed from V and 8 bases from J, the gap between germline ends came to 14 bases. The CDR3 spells CATSGVAFGGYTF. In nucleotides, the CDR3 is TGTGCCACCAGTGGCGTGGCCTTCGGGGGCTACACCTTC.

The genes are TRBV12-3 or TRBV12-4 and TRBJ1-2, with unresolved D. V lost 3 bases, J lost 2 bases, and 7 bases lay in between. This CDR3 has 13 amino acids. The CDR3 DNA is TGTGCCAGCAGTTTGGGCAGAAACTATGGCTACACCTTC. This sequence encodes CASSLGRNYGYTF.

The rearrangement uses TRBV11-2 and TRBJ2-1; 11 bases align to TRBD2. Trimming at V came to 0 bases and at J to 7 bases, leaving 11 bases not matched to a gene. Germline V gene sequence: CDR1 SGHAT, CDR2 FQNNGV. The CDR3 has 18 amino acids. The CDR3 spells CASSLEVAGGPRANEQFF. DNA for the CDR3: TGTGCCAGCAGCTTAGAAGTAGCGGGGGGGCCGCGGGCGAATGAGCAGTTCTTC.

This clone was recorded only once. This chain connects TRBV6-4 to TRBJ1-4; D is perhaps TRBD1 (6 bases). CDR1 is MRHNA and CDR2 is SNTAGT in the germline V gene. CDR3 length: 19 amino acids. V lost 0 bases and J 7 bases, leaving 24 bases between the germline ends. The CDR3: CASSDSMGGLPPTCEKLFF. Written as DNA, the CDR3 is TGTGCCAGCAGTGACTCGATGGGGGGGCTCCCGCCAACATGTGAAAAACTGTTTTTT.

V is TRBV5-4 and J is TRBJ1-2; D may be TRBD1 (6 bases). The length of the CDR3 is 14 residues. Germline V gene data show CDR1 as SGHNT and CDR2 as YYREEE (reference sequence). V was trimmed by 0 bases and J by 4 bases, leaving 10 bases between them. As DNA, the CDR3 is TGTGCCAGCAGCTTGGAAGGGACAATCTATGGCTACACCTTC. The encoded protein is CASSLEGTIYGYTF.

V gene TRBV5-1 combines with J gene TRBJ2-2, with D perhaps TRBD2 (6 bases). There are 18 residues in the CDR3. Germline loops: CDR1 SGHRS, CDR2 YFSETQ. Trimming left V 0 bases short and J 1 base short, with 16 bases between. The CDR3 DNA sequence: TGCGCCAGCAGCTTGGAACCTCGGGGCGGGGTGAACACCGGGGAGCTGTTTTTT. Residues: CASSLEPRGGVNTGELFF.

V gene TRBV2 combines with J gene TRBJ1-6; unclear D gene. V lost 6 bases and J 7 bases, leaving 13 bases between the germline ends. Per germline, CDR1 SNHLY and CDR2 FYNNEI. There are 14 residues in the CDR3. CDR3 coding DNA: TGTGCCAGCAGGATACGGACTCAGAATTCACCCCTCCACTTT. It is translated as CASRIRTQNSPLHF.

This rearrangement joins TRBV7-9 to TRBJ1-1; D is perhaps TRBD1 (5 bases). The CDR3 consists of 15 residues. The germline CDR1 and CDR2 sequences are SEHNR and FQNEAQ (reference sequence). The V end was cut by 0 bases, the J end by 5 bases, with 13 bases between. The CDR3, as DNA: TGTGCCAGCAGCTTAGCAAGGGGAGGGAGGACTGAAGCTTTCTTT. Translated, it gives CASSLARGGRTEAFF.

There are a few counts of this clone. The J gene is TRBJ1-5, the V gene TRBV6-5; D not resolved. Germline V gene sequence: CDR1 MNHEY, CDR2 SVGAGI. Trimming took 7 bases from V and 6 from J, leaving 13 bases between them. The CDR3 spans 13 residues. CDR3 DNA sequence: TGTGCCAGCACCGAGCGAGGGTTTCAGCCCCAGCATTTT. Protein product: CASTERGFQPQHF.

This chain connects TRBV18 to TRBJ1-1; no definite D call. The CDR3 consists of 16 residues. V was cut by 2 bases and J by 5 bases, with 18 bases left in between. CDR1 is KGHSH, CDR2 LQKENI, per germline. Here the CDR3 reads CASSPTRLPSGTEAFF. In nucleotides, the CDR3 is TGTGCCAGCTCACCAACGAGGTTACCTAGTGGGACTGAAGCTTTCTTT.

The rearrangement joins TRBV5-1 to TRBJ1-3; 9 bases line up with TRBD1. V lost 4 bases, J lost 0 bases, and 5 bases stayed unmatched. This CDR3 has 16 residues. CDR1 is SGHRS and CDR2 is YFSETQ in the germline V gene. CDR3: CASSADRGSSGNTIYF. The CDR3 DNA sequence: TGCGCCAGCAGCGCTGACAGGGGGTCCTCTGGAAACACCATATATTTT.

DNA for the CDR3: TGTGCCAGCAGCCCGACCGGGACTAGGAGGTACAATGAGCAGTTCTTC. Protein: CASSPTGTRRYNEQFF. This chain joins TRBV7-3 and TRBJ2-1, with 8 nucleotides matching TRBD2. The J segment lost 4 bases and the V segment lost 5 bases, leaving 10 bases of the junction unmatched. Germline V gene sequence: CDR1 SGHTA, CDR2 FQGTGA. This CDR3 is 16 amino acids long. Supplemented by reference TRBV7-3 and TRBJ2-1, the full variable domain reads GAGVSQTPSNKVTEKGKYVELRCDPISGHTALYWYRQSLGQGPEFLIYFQGTGAADDSGLPNDRFFAVRPEGSVSTLKIQRTERGDSAVYLCASSPTGTRRYNEQFFGPGTRLTVL.

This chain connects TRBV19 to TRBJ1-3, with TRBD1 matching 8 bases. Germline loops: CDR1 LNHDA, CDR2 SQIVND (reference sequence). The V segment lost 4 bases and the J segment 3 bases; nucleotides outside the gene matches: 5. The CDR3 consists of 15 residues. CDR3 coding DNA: TGTGCCAGTAGTACGCCGACAGGGGTTGGAAACACCATATATTTT. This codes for CASSTPTGVGNTIYF. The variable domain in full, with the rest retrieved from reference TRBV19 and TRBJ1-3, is DGGITQSPKYLFRKEGQNVTLSCEQNLNHDAMYWYRQDPGQGLRLIYYSQIVNDFQKGDIAEGYSVSREKKESFPLTVTSAQKNPTAFYLCASSTPTGVGNTIYFGEGSWLTVV.

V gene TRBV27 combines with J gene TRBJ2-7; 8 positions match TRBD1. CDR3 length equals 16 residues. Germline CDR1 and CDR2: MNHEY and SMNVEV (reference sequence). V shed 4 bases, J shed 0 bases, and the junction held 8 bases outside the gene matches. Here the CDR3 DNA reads TGTGCCAGCAGTTCGACAGGGGTCCGAAGCTCCTACGAGCAGTACGTC. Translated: CASSSTGVRSSYEQYV.

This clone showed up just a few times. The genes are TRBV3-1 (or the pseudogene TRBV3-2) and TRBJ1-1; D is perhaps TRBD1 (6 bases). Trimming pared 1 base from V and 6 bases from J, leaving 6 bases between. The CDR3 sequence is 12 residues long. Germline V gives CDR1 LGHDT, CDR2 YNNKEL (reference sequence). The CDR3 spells CASSQGQAEAFF. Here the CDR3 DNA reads TGTGCCAGCAGCCAAGGACAGGCTGAAGCTTTCTTT.

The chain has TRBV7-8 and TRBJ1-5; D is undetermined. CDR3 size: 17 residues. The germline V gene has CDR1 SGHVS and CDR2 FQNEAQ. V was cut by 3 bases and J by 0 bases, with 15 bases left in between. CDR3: CASSLDATGYSNQPQHF. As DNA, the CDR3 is TGTGCCAGCAGCTTGGATGCCACCGGGTATAGCAATCAGCCCCAGCATTTT.

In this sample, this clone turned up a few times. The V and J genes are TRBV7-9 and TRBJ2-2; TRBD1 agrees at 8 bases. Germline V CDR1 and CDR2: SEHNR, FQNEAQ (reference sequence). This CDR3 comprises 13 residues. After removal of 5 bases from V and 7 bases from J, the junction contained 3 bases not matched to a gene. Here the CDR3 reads CASSPTGVGELFF. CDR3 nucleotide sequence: TGTGCCAGCAGCCCGACAGGGGTCGGGGAGCTGTTTTTT.

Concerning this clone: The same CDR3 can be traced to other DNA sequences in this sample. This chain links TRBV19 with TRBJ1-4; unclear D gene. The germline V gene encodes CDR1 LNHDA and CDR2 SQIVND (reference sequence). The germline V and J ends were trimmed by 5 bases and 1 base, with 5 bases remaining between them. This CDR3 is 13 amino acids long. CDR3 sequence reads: CASSGRTNEKLFF. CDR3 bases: TGTGCCAGTAGTGGGAGAACTAATGAAAAACTGTTTTTT. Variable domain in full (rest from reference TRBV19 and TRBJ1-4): DGGITQSPKYLFRKEGQNVTLSCEQNLNHDAMYWYRQDPGQGLRLIYYSQIVNDFQKGDIAEGYSVSREKKESFPLTVTSAQKNPTAFYLCASSGRTNEKLFFGSGTQLSVL.